This T cell receptor beta chain is from a study of cytomegalovirus exposure and HLA in healthy donors. As concerns this clone: Its ends do not fully match the called genes, so a read error is possible.

The PCR was carried out with 60 Vbeta primers and 13 Jbeta primers. Assay: immunoSEQ multiplex PCR; the TCRdb copy retains only in-frame clones and omits some. The sample consists of 130,000 or so clones, more than 75% of them appearing once. The TCR comes from a male donor in good health and CMV-seronegative. Sample: PBMCs.

DNA for the CDR3: TGTGCCAGCTGTGACAGGGGACAAGAGACCCAGTACTTC. This translates into CASCDRGQETQYF. The chain uses TRBV2 and TRBJ2-5, with 8 bases identical to TRBD1. The CDR3 is 13 residues long. CDR1 SNHLY and CDR2 FYNNEI come from the germline V gene.